This is a list of T cell receptor beta chains from one sample in a study of blood T cell repertoires in COVID-19. The method was immunoSEQ multiplex PCR; TCRdb's version includes in-frame clones alone and lacks a portion of them. This table holds hundreds of thousands of clones, roughly 90% found once. The sequenced sample consisted of peripheral blood. These receptors all come from a woman aged 25 to 45 with COVID-19, enrolled during active disease. The CDR3 runs from the conserved cysteine through the conserved F or W.

v_gene | CDR3aa
TRBV30 | CAWDRVWGSPLHF
TRBV6-5 | CASSYSPTGNTEAFF
TRBV11-2 | CASSPTAGSYNEQFF
TRBV5-8 | CASRKTGIETQYF
TRBV10-3 | CAISDRSMNTEAFF
TRBV28 | CASSSRTGANTEAFF
TRBV30 | CAWSEGARYGYTF
TRBV7-2 | CASSLSGTPETQYF
TRBV4-1 | CASSQARRPTEAFF
TRBV5-1 | CASSLGQPGSYEKLFF
TRBV3-1/TRBV3-2 | CASSQSRGSTGELFF
TRBV27 | CASSYSGTGDGYTF
TRBV30 | CAWSGQGYTEAFF
TRBV28 | CASSFIRETLQETQYF
TRBV29-1 | CSAETGNYEQYF
TRBV30 | CAWSVGDRGSSYNSPLHF
TRBV14 | CASSQFSYNEKLFF
TRBV7-2 | CASSSRAGTGYYEQYF
TRBV7-2 | CASSSGQGPNQPQHF
TRBV18 | CASSLNLAGVNNEQFF
TRBV10-3 | CAITPDREIYNEQFF
TRBV18 | CASSLQEYYGYTF